The next 32 T cell receptor beta chains were all read from a single sample in a study of CD8 T cells in ankylosing spondylitis. General study findings and limits: Seemingly distinctive of ankylosing spondylitis blood was a TCR beta motif formed by eight highly homologous variants.

These receptors have no known antigen. TCRdb independently ran MiXCR on the 5' RACE reads; one entry per CDR3 protein. The sample consists of a few hundred thousand distinct CDR3 sequences, about a fifth of them appearing once. Sequenced: blood, either unsorted or a sorted T cell fraction (not recorded which). The receptors were gathered from a male donor with ankylosing spondylitis.

The genes are TRBV20-1 and TRBJ2-1; D is ambiguous. Germline CDR1 reads DFQATT; CDR2 reads SNEGSKA (reference sequence). This CDR3 spans 15 amino acids. V lost 0 bases and J lost 6, with 15 bases in between. Written as DNA, the CDR3 is TGCAGTGCTAGAGATAGGGCTAGGCCCCCCAATGAGCAGTTCTTC. This sequence encodes CSARDRARPPNEQFF.

This clonotype was counted only a few times. This chain links TRBV4-2 with TRBJ2-3, with D possibly matching TRBD2 (6 bases). This CDR3 has 15 amino acids. V lost 4 bases and J lost 2, with 13 bases in between. Per germline, CDR1 LGHNA and CDR2 YNFKEQ. The CDR3 is CASSPLEGFTDTQYF. CDR3 DNA: TGTGCCAGCAGCCCCCTGGAGGGATTCACAGATACGCAGTATTTT.

This clonotype was recorded a few times. The rearrangement uses TRBV5-1 and TRBJ1-1, with 7 bases fitting TRBD1. The CDR3 totals 16 residues. The ends lost 0 bases at V and 4 bases at J; junction bases unmatched: 9. Germline lookup yields CDR1 SGHRS and CDR2 YFSETQ. CDR3 residues: CASSLGPLDRATEAFF. The CDR3, as DNA: TGCGCCAGCAGCTTGGGCCCTCTAGACAGGGCCACTGAAGCTTTCTTT.

The V and J genes are TRBV5-4 and TRBJ2-7, with 8 positions matching TRBD1. J lost 1 base, V lost 4 bases, and 4 bases had no gene match. Germline V gives CDR1 SGHNT, CDR2 YYREEE (reference sequence). The CDR3 is 14 residues long. CDR3 nucleotides: TGTGCCAGCAGCAAGGACAGGGATTCCTACGAGCAGTACTTC. Translating it yields CASSKDRDSYEQYF.

This chain links TRBV10-3 with TRBJ2-1; 10 bases fit TRBD2. Germline V gene data show CDR1 as ENHRY and CDR2 as SYGVKD. The CDR3 loop spans 14 amino acids. Trimming cost V 5 bases and J 6 bases; bases outside gene matches: 4. The CDR3 bases are TGTGCCATCAGTAGCGGGAGGGAGGGCAATGAGCAGTTCTTC. This gives the protein CAISSGREGNEQFF.

The J gene is TRBJ2-3, the V gene TRBV5-1, with TRBD1 matching over 10 bases. V dropped 4 bases and J dropped 4; count of bases not matched to a gene: 9. Germline V CDR1 and CDR2: SGHRS, YFSETQ. The CDR3 runs 16 residues. CDR3 protein: CASSKDRGVPPDTQYF. The CDR3 nucleotides read TGCGCCAGCAGCAAGGACAGGGGGGTTCCCCCAGATACGCAGTATTTT.

The chain uses TRBV29-1 and TRBJ1-1, with D uncertain. The CDR3 length is 13 residues. Trimming removed 1 base from V and 1 base from J, with 7 bases in between. Germline values: CDR1 SQVTM, CDR2 ANQGSEA. CDR3 nucleotide sequence: TGCAGCGTTGAAGGACGGGCGAACACTGAAGCTTTCTTT. Encoded protein: CSVEGRANTEAFF.

The rearrangement joins TRBV12-3 or TRBV12-4 to TRBJ1-1; a weak D match, TRBD1 (5 bases). The CDR3 covers 14 residues. V lost 2 bases to trimming and J lost 6 bases, with 13 bases between them. CDR3 protein: CASSLWRGRAEAFF. The CDR3 nucleotides read TGTGCCAGCAGTTTATGGCGGGGGAGGGCTGAAGCTTTCTTT.

This clonotype has only a few counts. The rearrangement joins TRBV24-1 to TRBJ2-1; possible D gene TRBD2, 5 bases. From germline, CDR1 is KGHDR and CDR2 SFDVKD. This CDR3 comprises 18 residues. The V end lost 9 bases, the J end lost 0 bases, and 23 bases lay between the germline ends. CDR3 protein: CATGGRIRGPSSYNEQFF. The CDR3 region has the DNA TGTGCCACCGGTGGAAGGATTCGCGGGCCAAGCTCCTACAATGAGCAGTTCTTC.

This clonotype came up a few times. The V call is TRBV11-2, the J call TRBJ2-7; D may be TRBD2 (5 bases). The CDR3 is 15 residues long. The germline V gene encodes CDR1 SGHAT and CDR2 FQNNGV. V gave up 1 base and J gave up 4 bases, with 14 bases separating them. Here the CDR3 reads CASSLGFVTGYEQYF. For the CDR3, the DNA is TGTGCCAGCAGCTTAGGGTTCGTGACGGGGTACGAGCAGTACTTC.

The sample holds a few counts of this clonotype. The gene calls are TRBV3-1 and TRBJ2-1; 10 bases map to TRBD1. With V trimmed by 6 bases and J by 2 bases, 4 bases remained unmatched. CDR1 is LGHDT and CDR2 is YNNKEL in the germline V gene (reference sequence). The CDR3 sequence is 15 residues long. CDR3 sequence: CASRLDRGAYNEQFF. The CDR3 bases are TGTGCCAGCAGACTGGACAGGGGGGCCTACAATGAGCAGTTCTTC.

The genes are TRBV29-1 and TRBJ1-4, with TRBD1 identical over 7 bases. The CDR3 sequence is 14 residues long. V was pared by 4 bases and J by 6 bases, with 8 bases of the junction left unmatched. Germline CDR1 and CDR2: SQVTM and ANQGSEA. CDR3 DNA: TGCAGCGTTGTACTGGGACAGCTAGATGAAAAACTGTTTTTT. Amino acid sequence: CSVVLGQLDEKLFF.

This chain joins TRBV19 and TRBJ2-1; TRBD1 matches 8 bases. In germline, CDR1 is LNHDA, CDR2 SQIVND (reference sequence). J lost 9 bases, V lost 10 bases, and 14 bases had no gene match. CDR3 size: 14 residues. The CDR3 DNA follows: TGTGCCACATCCCTGAGACAGGGGAGTACTGAGCAGTTCTTC. It specifies CATSLRQGSTEQFF. Variable domain in full (rest from reference TRBV19 and TRBJ2-1): DGGITQSPKYLFRKEGQNVTLSCEQNLNHDAMYWYRQDPGQGLRLIYYSQIVNDFQKGDIAEGYSVSREKKESFPLTVTSAQKNPTAFYLCATSLRQGSTEQFFGPGTRLTVL.

A single count supports this clonotype. This rearrangement joins TRBV20-1 to TRBJ2-1; D unclear. Germline CDR1 is DFQATT and CDR2 is SNEGSKA (reference sequence). Trimming left V 1 base short and J 3 bases short, with 7 bases between. The CDR3 is made up of 13 amino acids. CDR3 DNA sequence: TGCAGTGCTAGAGCCACTAACTACAATGAGCAGTTCTTC. The encoded protein is CSARATNYNEQFF.

The chain combines TRBV18 with TRBJ2-7, with D possibly being TRBD1 (5 bases). The CDR3 totals 15 residues. V was cut by 0 bases and J by 4 bases, with 13 bases left in between. Germline V gene sequence: CDR1 KGHSH, CDR2 LQKENI. In nucleotides, the CDR3 is TGTGCCAGCTCACCACCGTCCCTGGGGCCTTACGAGCAGTACTTC. This translates into CASSPPSLGPYEQYF. The full variable domain, with the rest looked up from reference TRBV18 and TRBJ2-7, is NAGVMQNPRHLVRRRGQEARLRCSPMKGHSHVYWYRQLPEEGLKFMVYLQKENIIDESGMPKERFSAEFPKEGPSILRIQQVVRGDSAAYFCASSPPSLGPYEQYFGPGTRLTVT.

This clonotype has more than one count but fewer than ten. The chain joins TRBV5-6 to TRBJ2-7, with a weak D call TRBD1 (5 bases). This CDR3 comprises 15 residues. Germline CDR1 and CDR2: SGHDT and YYEEEE. Trimming shortened V by 3 bases and J by 5 bases, and 18 bases separated the two germline ends. The CDR3 nucleotides are TGTGCCAGCAGCTCCTATTCCGACAGATTCCACGAGCAGTACTTC. Protein: CASSSYSDRFHEQYF.

The gene calls are TRBV11-3 and TRBJ2-1; TRBD1 agrees at 7 bases. CDR3 length: 15 amino acids. J was trimmed by 5 bases and V by 3 bases; bases with no gene match: 7. Germline CDR1 is SGHNT and CDR2 is YENEEA. The CDR3 sequence is CASSLTGQRDNEQFF. The CDR3 DNA reads TGTGCCAGCAGCTTGACGGGACAGCGAGACAATGAGCAGTTCTTC.

This clonotype was recorded a few times. CDR3 nucleotide sequence: TGCAGCAACCCCCCGGGGCGGGACACCGGGGAGCTGTTTTTT. Translation: CSNPPGRDTGELFF. This chain joins TRBV29-1 and TRBJ2-2; D tentatively fits TRBD1 or TRBD2 (5 bases each). V lost 8 bases and J 3 bases, leaving 16 bases between the germline ends. The CDR3 has 14 amino acids. From germline, CDR1 is SQVTM and CDR2 ANQGSEA.

The rearrangement joins TRBV10-3 to TRBJ2-7; no clear D. Trimming took off 5 bases at V and 4 bases at J, with 9 bases between the two ends. Germline V CDR1 and CDR2: ENHRY, SYGVKD. The CDR3 has 12 amino acids. The CDR3, as DNA: TGTGCCATCAGTTCCTCCGGGTACGAGCAGTACTTC. Protein: CAISSSGYEQYF.

V gene TRBV6-1 combines with J gene TRBJ1-5; 7 nucleotides line up with TRBD1. Per germline, CDR1 MNHNS and CDR2 SASEGT. This CDR3 spans 17 amino acids. V lost 4 bases to trimming and J lost 0 bases; unmatched junction nucleotides: 9. The CDR3 sequence: CASSGGQIRYSNQPQHF. For the CDR3, the DNA is TGTGCCAGCAGTGGGGGACAGATCCGTTATAGCAATCAGCCCCAGCATTTT.

The rearrangement uses TRBV6-2 or TRBV6-3 and TRBJ2-7; no definite D call. In germline, CDR1 is MNHEY, CDR2 SVGEGT. The CDR3 has 15 amino acids. V lost 0 bases to trimming and J lost 3 bases, with 12 bases between them. Here the CDR3 reads CASSYSGTENYEQYF. The CDR3 DNA sequence: TGTGCCAGCAGTTACTCGGGAACAGAGAACTACGAGCAGTACTTC.

This clonotype has just one count. The gene calls are TRBV18 and TRBJ1-6, with TRBD1 as a possible D gene (6 bases). Germline assignment: CDR1 KGHSH and CDR2 LQKENI. V shed 3 bases and J shed 9 bases, with 15 bases lying between them. The CDR3 length is 15 residues. The CDR3 sequence is CASSPRQGPGSPLHF. In nucleotides, the CDR3 is TGTGCCAGCTCACCGAGGCAGGGGCCAGGTTCACCCCTCCACTTT.

The V gene is TRBV29-1, the J gene TRBJ1-2; D might be TRBD1 (5 bases). The ends were cut back, 4 bases at V and 2 bases at J, with 11 bases in the middle. The CDR3 runs 13 residues. CDR1 is SQVTM and CDR2 is ANQGSEA in the germline V gene. The CDR3 coding sequence is TGCAGCGTTGCTGAGGGGACCAACTATGGCTACACCTTC. Protein product: CSVAEGTNYGYTF.

This rearrangement joins TRBV29-1 to TRBJ2-7; TRBD2 matches 12 bases. V dropped 1 base and J dropped 5; count of bases not matched to a gene: 3. Germline CDR1 SQVTM, CDR2 ANQGSEA. The CDR3 loop spans 14 amino acids. The CDR3 reads CSVEVLAGGHEQYF. The CDR3 DNA follows: TGCAGCGTTGAAGTACTAGCGGGAGGCCACGAGCAGTACTTC.

This clonotype was seen a handful of times. The chain is built from TRBV5-1 and TRBJ1-1; no firm D call. In germline, CDR1 is SGHRS, CDR2 YFSETQ. Trimming shortened V by 1 base and J by 1 base, and 11 bases separated the two germline ends. This CDR3 has 15 amino acids. The chain's CDR3 is CASSLFSGGNTEAFF. DNA for the CDR3: TGCGCCAGCAGCTTGTTTAGTGGTGGGAACACTGAAGCTTTCTTT.

The rearrangement joins TRBV7-9 to TRBJ1-5; 7 bases are a match to TRBD1. The CDR3 is 12 amino acids. The germline V gene encodes CDR1 SEHNR and CDR2 FQNEAQ (reference sequence). V lost 10 bases, J lost 4 bases, and 4 bases stayed unmatched. CDR3 amino acids: CAIGTANQPQHF. CDR3 DNA sequence: TGTGCCATCGGGACAGCTAATCAGCCCCAGCATTTT.

The chain couples TRBV5-1 to TRBJ2-5; D is unresolved. Trimming pared 4 bases from V and 0 bases from J, leaving 10 bases between. The germline V gene has CDR1 SGHRS and CDR2 YFSETQ. The CDR3 loop spans 14 amino acids. The CDR3 nucleotides read TGCGCCAGCAGCGATGACGGACACCAAGAGACCCAGTACTTC. Translation: CASSDDGHQETQYF.

This clonotype has only one observation. The V gene is TRBV7-9, the J gene TRBJ1-1; the D gene is possibly TRBD1 (6 bases). CDR1 is SEHNR, CDR2 FQNEAQ, per germline (reference sequence). Between the trimmed V and J ends, which lost 11 bases and 6 bases, there was a span of 16 bases. The CDR3 extends over 12 amino acids. The CDR3 reads CAQRGSGPEAFF. As DNA, the CDR3 is TGTGCCCAGAGGGGGTCGGGGCCTGAAGCTTTCTTT.

This clonotype came up many times. This sequence joins TRBV5-1 and TRBJ1-3; D is unclear. The germline CDR1 and CDR2 sequences are SGHRS and YFSETQ. V lost 4 bases and J 2 bases, leaving 10 bases between the germline ends. This CDR3 comprises 14 residues. CDR3 in DNA: TGCGCCAGCAGCACGGGGTATACTGGAAACACCATATATTTT. It is translated as CASSTGYTGNTIYF.

The chain has TRBV5-1 and TRBJ2-3; the D is unclear. The CDR3 extends over 12 amino acids. CDR1 and CDR2 from the germline V gene are SGHRS and YFSETQ. V lost 5 bases to trimming and J lost 4 bases, with 8 bases between them. CDR3: CASRLLADTQYF. CDR3 coding DNA: TGCGCCAGCAGACTACTCGCAGATACGCAGTATTTT.

This rearrangement joins TRBV11-2 to TRBJ2-3; D perhaps matches TRBD2 (5 bases). Trimming pared 0 bases from V and 7 bases from J, leaving 14 bases between. Germline lookup yields CDR1 SGHAT and CDR2 FQNNGV. This CDR3 is built from 15 residues. The CDR3 is CASSLERGGEHTQYF. CDR3 DNA sequence: TGTGCCAGCAGCTTAGAGAGAGGAGGCGAGCATACGCAGTATTTT.

This clonotype was detected a few times. The chain uses TRBV7-9 and TRBJ1-2; 9 bases agree with TRBD1. Germline CDR1 and CDR2: SEHNR and FQNEAQ (reference sequence). The length of the CDR3 is 15 residues. The V segment lost 9 bases and the J segment 1 base; nucleotides outside the gene matches: 9. The CDR3 DNA sequence: TGTGCCAGAAACTCCCTGGGACAGGGTAACTATGGCTACACCTTC. It encodes CARNSLGQGNYGYTF.